This is a list of T cell receptor beta chains from one sample in a study of shared clonotypes between healthy human individuals. Clones were read by immunoSEQ multiplex PCR, and TCRdb kept only the in-frame ones, dropping some. The sample contains roughly 770,000 clones, 96% of which appear only once. Material for sequencing was naive CD8+ T cells sorted from blood. These receptors originate from a man between 25 and 39 years old in good health. Each CDR3 is given with its conserved first and last residue. A D gene is named only where the DNA matches it firmly. Expanded clones get a size class; other rows say once, few or many, or leave the size out.

J gene	clone size	D gene	V gene	CDR3 protein	CDR3 DNA
TRBJ1-5	NA	NA	TRBV2	CASSESSGANQPQHF	TGTGCCAGCAGTGAATCATCGGGGGCGAATCAGCCCCAGCATTTT
TRBJ2-1	once	NA	TRBV9	CASRGPLHNEQFF	TGTGCCAGCAGAGGGCCCCTTCACAATGAGCAGTTCTTC
TRBJ2-2	once	TRBD1	TRBV29-1	CSVERADRDTGELFF	TGCAGCGTTGAAAGAGCGGACAGGGACACCGGGGAGCTGTTTTTT
TRBJ2-2	NA	NA	TRBV5-1	CASSLGRGTGELFF	TGCGCCAGCAGCTTGGGAAGAGGCACCGGGGAGCTGTTTTTT
TRBJ2-1	NA	TRBD2	TRBV15	CATSRDPLAGGSKYNEQFF	TGTGCCACCAGCAGAGATCCCCTAGCGGGGGGTTCTAAGTACAATGAGCAGTTCTTC
TRBJ2-7	NA	TRBD2	TRBV28	CASSELAGTYEQYF	TGTGCCAGCAGTGAACTAGCGGGAACCTACGAGCAGTACTTC
TRBJ2-7	once	NA	TRBV7-9	CASSLAGGHHSYEQYF	TGTGCCAGCAGCTTAGCCGGAGGGCACCACTCCTACGAGCAGTACTTC
TRBJ2-7	NA	TRBD2	TRBV6-6	CASSAGGVYEQYF	TGTGCCAGCAGTGCGGGGGGGGTCTACGAGCAGTACTTC
TRBJ2-3	NA	TRBD2	TRBV5-4	CASSRSGAGTDTQYF	TGTGCCAGCAGCCGAAGCGGGGCCGGCACAGATACGCAGTATTTT
TRBJ2-2	NA	TRBD2	TRBV5-4	CASSLVGEGPGELFF	TGTGCCAGCAGCCTCGTTGGGGAGGGGCCCGGGGAGCTGTTTTTT
TRBJ1-3	NA	NA	TRBV5-5	CASSFRAEGNTIYF	TGTGCCAGCAGCTTCCGGGCGGAAGGAAACACCATATATTTT
TRBJ2-3	NA	NA	TRBV28	CASSLTGGDTQYF	TGTGCCAGCAGCCTTACTGGGGGGGATACGCAGTATTTT
TRBJ2-1	NA	TRBD2	TRBV2	CASSLSETSGIFNEQFF	TGTGCCAGCAGTCTGTCTGAGACTAGCGGGATCTTCAATGAGCAGTTCTTC
TRBJ2-1	NA	NA	TRBV27	CASSLLGLPSHNEQFF	TGTGCCAGCAGTTTATTAGGACTCCCCTCACACAATGAGCAGTTCTTC
TRBJ2-2	NA	TRBD2	TRBV28	CASSLASGGGELFF	TGTGCCAGCAGTTTGGCAAGCGGGGGCGGGGAGCTGTTTTTT
TRBJ1-5	NA	NA	TRBV28	CASSLPQGGEPQHF	TGTGCCAGCAGTCTCCCGCAGGGTGGAGAGCCCCAGCATTTT
TRBJ1-2	NA	NA	TRBV7-9	CASSLGHSQNYGYTF	TGTGCCAGCAGCTTGGGGCACAGTCAGAACTATGGCTACACCTTC
TRBJ2-1	NA	TRBD2	TRBV19	CASSPLAGGREQFF	TGTGCCAGTAGTCCCCTAGCGGGAGGGCGTGAGCAGTTCTTC
TRBJ2-7	NA	NA	TRBV6-5	CASSYGILAADEQYF	TGTGCCAGCAGTTACGGTATCCTCGCGGCGGACGAGCAGTACTTC
TRBJ2-7	NA	TRBD2	TRBV9	CASSPGGYGYEQYF	TGTGCCAGCAGCCCGGGGGGTTATGGTTACGAGCAGTACTTC
TRBJ2-2	NA	NA	TRBV27	CASSTSDGNTGELFF	NA
TRBJ2-1	NA	NA	TRBV9	CASSVEQYNEQFF	TGTGCCAGCAGCGTAGAACAGTACAATGAGCAGTTCTTC
TRBJ2-7	once	TRBD1	TRBV7-2	CASSLAGQGSYEQYF	TGTGCCAGCAGCTTAGCGGGACAGGGTTCCTACGAGCAGTACTTC
TRBJ1-1	NA	NA	TRBV10-3	CAIRGNTEAFF	TGTGCCATTCGGGGAAACACTGAAGCTTTCTTT
TRBJ2-7	NA	NA	TRBV10-2	CASIGGAATYEQYF	TGCGCCAGCATAGGAGGGGCTGCCACCTACGAGCAGTACTTC
TRBJ2-7	NA	NA	TRBV30	CAWGQGFEQYF	TGTGCCTGGGGGCAGGGGTTCGAGCAGTACTTC
TRBJ2-1	NA	NA	TRBV2	CASWRGKSYNEQFF	TGTGCCAGCTGGCGGGGCAAATCCTACAATGAGCAGTTCTTC
TRBJ2-7	NA	TRBD1	TRBV4-3	CASSQDFKTGKYF	TGCGCCAGCAGCCAAGATTTTAAGACAGGGAAGTACTTC
TRBJ1-2	NA	NA	TRBV27	CASSSMRVGADGYTF	TGTGCCAGCAGTTCGATGAGGGTCGGGGCCGATGGCTACACCTTC
TRBJ1-3	NA	NA	TRBV9	CASSKSPGTGNTIYF	TGTGCCAGCAGCAAAAGCCCAGGGACTGGAAACACCATATATTTT
TRBJ2-7	once	NA	TRBV4-3	CASSQVQGGYEQYF	TGCGCCAGCAGCCAAGTACAGGGCGGATACGAGCAGTACTTC
TRBJ2-2	NA	TRBD2	TRBV19	CASSIRGLAGDLNTGELFF	TGTGCCAGTAGTATAAGGGGACTAGCGGGAGACCTGAACACCGGGGAGCTGTTTTTT
TRBJ2-2	NA	NA	TRBV29-1	CSVEDLRSGELFF	TGCAGCGTTGAAGATCTGAGGTCGGGGGAGCTGTTTTTT
TRBJ2-1	NA	NA	TRBV20-1	CSYYIGYEQFF	TGCTCCTACTACATAGGCTATGAGCAGTTCTTC
TRBJ2-7	NA	NA	TRBV9	CASSVEAEATYEQYF	TGTGCCAGCAGCGTAGAGGCAGAAGCTACCTACGAGCAGTACTTC
TRBJ2-7	NA	TRBD1	TRBV7-9	CASSLEGQGDEQYF	TGTGCCAGCAGCTTAGAGGGACAGGGGGACGAGCAGTACTTC
TRBJ2-7	NA	TRBD2	TRBV5-4	CASSPRTSGYEQYF	TGTGCCAGCAGCCCCCGGACTAGCGGATACGAGCAGTACTTC
TRBJ2-1	NA	NA	TRBV27	CASRDGTPYNEQFF	TGTGCCAGCAGAGACGGGACTCCGTACAATGAGCAGTTCTTC
TRBJ2-3	few	TRBD2	TRBV29-1	CSGELAGATDTQYF	TGCAGCGGGGAGCTAGCGGGGGCCACAGATACGCAGTATTTT
TRBJ2-7	NA	NA	TRBV5-8	CASSLRAGISYEQYF	TGTGCCAGCAGCTTGCGGGCAGGGATCTCCTACGAGCAGTACTTC